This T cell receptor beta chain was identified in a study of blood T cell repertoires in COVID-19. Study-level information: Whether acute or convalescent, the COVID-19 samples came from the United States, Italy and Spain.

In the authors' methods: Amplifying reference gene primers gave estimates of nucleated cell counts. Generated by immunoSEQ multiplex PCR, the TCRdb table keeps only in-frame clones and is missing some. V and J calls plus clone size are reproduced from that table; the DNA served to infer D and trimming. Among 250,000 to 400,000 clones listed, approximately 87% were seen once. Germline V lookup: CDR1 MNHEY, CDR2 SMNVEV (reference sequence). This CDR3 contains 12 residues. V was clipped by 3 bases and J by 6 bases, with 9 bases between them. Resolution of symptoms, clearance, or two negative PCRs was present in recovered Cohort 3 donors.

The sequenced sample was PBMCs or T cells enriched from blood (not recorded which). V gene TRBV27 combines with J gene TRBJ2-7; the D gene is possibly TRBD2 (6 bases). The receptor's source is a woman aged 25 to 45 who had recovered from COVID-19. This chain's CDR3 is CASSFAGSEQYF. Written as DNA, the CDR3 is TGTGCCAGCAGTTTCGCGGGGAGCGAGCAGTACTTC.